The clone carrying this T cell receptor (beta chain) was observed at least ten times. Trimming stripped 3 bases from V and 8 bases from J, with 7 bases between. Germline loops: CDR1 SEHNR, CDR2 FQNEAQ (reference sequence). The CDR3 contains 12 residues. TCRbeta library construction was performed incorporating unique molecular identifiers. TCRdb re-called the PCR reads through MiXCR, storing one row per CDR3 protein. The table includes a few hundred thousand distinct CDR3 sequences, approximately 9.6% detected once. This sample was taken from a study of T-cell reconstitution after alpha-beta-depleted transplantation in children.

Sequencing used PBMCs from the stem cell graft donor, obtained from the stem cell graft. The chain employs TRBV7-9 and TRBJ1-4; D gene unclear. This receptor was obtained from a human donor who donated a stem cell graft to a child with SCID. The CDR3 coding sequence is TGTGCCAGCAGCTTGACGCGCGAAAAACTGTTTTTT. Translation gives CASSLTREKLFF.